These 4 T cell receptor beta chains came from one sample sequenced in a study of T cells in women clearing cervical HPV infection. Data came from immunoSEQ multiplex PCR; TCRdb stores just in-frame clones and leaves some out. The sample data list around 33,000 clones. Sequenced sample: blood buffy coat. These receptors all come from a woman aged 18 to 75 with a cervical HPV16 infection that either progressed to CIN3+ or cleared (not recorded which).

Comments on this clone: The read ends 3 residues early relative to the CDR3; the germline J gene fills the gap. This sequence joins TRBV10-3 and TRBJ2-7; D not certain. The CDR3 spans 15 residues. The V gene's germline CDR1 is ENHRY and CDR2 SYGVKD. Trimming took off 2 bases at V and 0 bases at J, with 11 bases between the two ends. The CDR3 region is CAISEKGPSSYEQYF. The part of the CDR3 DNA that was read is TGTGCCATCAGTGAGAAGGGTCCCAGCTCCTACGAG.

To note about this clone: The read is 3 residues too short to cover the CDR3 end, so that end is filled in from the germline J gene. V and J are TRBV7-2 and TRBJ2-7; D call uncertain. Trimming stripped 3 bases from V and 2 bases from J, with 11 bases between. The germline gives CDR1 SGHTA, CDR2 FQGNSA. The CDR3 loop spans 14 amino acids. CDR3 sequence reads: CASSFAHPAYEQYF. Incomplete CDR3 DNA: TGTGCCAGCAGCTTCGCCCACCCGGCCTACGAG.

The chain's CDR3 is CSAVQGADGNTIYF. The DNA read from the CDR3 is TGCAGTGCTGTCCAGGGGGCAGATGGAAACACC. The rearrangement uses TRBV20-1 and TRBJ1-3; 8 bases are a match to TRBD1. The read stops 3 residues short of the end of the CDR3; the missing end is completed from the germline J gene. This CDR3 has 14 residues. Unmatched junction bases numbered 6, after V lost 5 bases and J lost 3 bases. Germline CDR1 is DFQATT and CDR2 is SNEGSKA (reference sequence).

CDR3 bases read: TGTGCCAGCCGGCGGACAGGCCGCTACGAG. Translated, it gives CASRRTGRYE. The full CDR3 protein reads CASRRTGRYEQYF. This chain connects TRBV19 to TRBJ2-7, with TRBD1 identical over 7 bases. The CDR3 end lies 3 residues beyond the end of the read and is filled in from the germline J gene. V lost 9 bases, J lost 3 bases, and 8 bases stayed unmatched. The CDR3 has 13 amino acids. Per germline, CDR1 LNHDA and CDR2 SQIVND (reference sequence).